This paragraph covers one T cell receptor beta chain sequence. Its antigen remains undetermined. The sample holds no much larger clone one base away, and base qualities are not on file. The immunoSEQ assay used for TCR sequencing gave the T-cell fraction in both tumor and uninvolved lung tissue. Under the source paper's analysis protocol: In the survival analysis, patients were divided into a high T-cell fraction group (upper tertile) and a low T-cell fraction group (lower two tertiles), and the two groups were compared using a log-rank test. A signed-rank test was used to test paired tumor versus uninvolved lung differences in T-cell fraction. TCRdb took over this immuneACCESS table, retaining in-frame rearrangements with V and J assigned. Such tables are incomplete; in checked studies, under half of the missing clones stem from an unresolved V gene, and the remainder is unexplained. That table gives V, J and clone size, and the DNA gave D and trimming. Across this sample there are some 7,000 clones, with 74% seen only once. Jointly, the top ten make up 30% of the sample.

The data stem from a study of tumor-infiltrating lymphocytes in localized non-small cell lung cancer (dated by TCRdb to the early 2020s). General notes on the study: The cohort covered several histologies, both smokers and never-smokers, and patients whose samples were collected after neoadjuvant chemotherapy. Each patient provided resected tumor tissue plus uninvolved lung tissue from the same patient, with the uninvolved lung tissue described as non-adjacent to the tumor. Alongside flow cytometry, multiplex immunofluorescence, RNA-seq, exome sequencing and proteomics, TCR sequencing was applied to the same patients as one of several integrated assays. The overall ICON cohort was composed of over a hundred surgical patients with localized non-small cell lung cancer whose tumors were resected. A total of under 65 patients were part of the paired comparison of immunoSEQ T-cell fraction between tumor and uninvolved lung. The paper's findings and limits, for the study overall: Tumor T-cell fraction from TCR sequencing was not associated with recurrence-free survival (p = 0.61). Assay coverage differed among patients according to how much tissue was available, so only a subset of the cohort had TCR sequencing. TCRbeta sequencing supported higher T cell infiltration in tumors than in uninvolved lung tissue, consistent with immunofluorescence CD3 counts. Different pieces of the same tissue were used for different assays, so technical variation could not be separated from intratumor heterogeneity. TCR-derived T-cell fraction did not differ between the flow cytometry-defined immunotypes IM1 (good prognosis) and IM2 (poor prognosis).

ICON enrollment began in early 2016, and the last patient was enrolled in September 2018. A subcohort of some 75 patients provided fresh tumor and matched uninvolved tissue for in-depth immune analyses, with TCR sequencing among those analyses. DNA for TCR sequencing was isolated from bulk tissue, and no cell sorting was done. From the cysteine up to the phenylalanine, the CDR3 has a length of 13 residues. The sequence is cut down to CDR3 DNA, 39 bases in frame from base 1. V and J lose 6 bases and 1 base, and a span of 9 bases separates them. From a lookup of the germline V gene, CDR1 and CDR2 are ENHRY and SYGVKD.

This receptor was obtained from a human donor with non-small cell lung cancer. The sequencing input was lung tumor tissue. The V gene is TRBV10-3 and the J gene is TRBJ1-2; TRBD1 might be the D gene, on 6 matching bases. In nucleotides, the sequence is TGTGCCATCAGAACAGGGCTTAACTATGGCTACACCTTC. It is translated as CAIRTGLNYGYTF.